The clone carrying this T cell receptor (beta chain) has a single count. The antigen remains undetermined. A 5'RACE reaction primed in the constant segment made cDNA libraries of TCR alpha and TCR beta, and these carried sample barcodes and UMIs. One entry per CDR3 protein, called by TCRdb with MiXCR from the 5' RACE reads. The sample shows about 310,000 distinct CDR3 sequences, approximately 19% of them seen only once. The data belong to a study of T-cell memory formation after mild COVID-19. Across the study: Clusters of TCRs were largely donor specific. Points from the study as a whole: A subset of responding clones appeared in pre-infection memory, suggesting cross-reactive memory joined. Second-wave clones peaking on day 37 lacked confirmed SARS-CoV-2 specificity.

The ends were cut back, 5 bases at V and 6 bases at J, with 17 bases in the middle. The CDR3 extends over 14 amino acids. CDR1 and CDR2 from the germline V gene are SGHAT and FQNNGV. The rearrangement uses TRBV11-2 and TRBJ2-7; D is tentatively TRBD1 or TRBD2 (5 bases each). Sample: PBMCs or a T cell subset sorted from them (not recorded which). The sequence came from a man aged 18 to 30 who had mild COVID-19 (a few samples of this study predate the infection). Cell type and time point are not known. The CDR3 here is CASSPGGPGPEQYV. The CDR3 region has the DNA TGTGCCAGCAGCCCAGGCGGTCCGGGGCCCGAGCAGTACGTC.